This TCR beta chain was identified in a study of blood T cell repertoires in COVID-19. Study summary: There were acute and convalescent COVID-19 samples, and they came from the United States, Italy and Spain.

The V and J ends lost 1 base and 3 bases respectively, with 16 bases between them. In germline, CDR1 is LNHDA, CDR2 SQIVND (reference sequence). The CDR3 length is 17 residues. Participants reported their clinical history, and cohort assignment relied on those reports. Recovery meant two consecutive negative NP/OP PCR tests, professional clearance, or resolved symptoms. In the original analysis: Amplification of reference gene primers was used by the study to estimate nucleated cell counts. Some clones are missing from TCRdb's copy, which holds only in-frame ones; the method was immunoSEQ multiplex PCR. Clone size and the V and J calls come from that table; the DNA yielded D and trimming. The table shows approximately 230,000 clones, with approximately 90% occurring only once.

The source is a man younger than 35 who had recovered from COVID-19. Sequencing was carried out using PBMCs or T cells enriched from blood (not recorded which). This sequence joins TRBV19 and TRBJ1-3; no firm D call. Here the CDR3 reads CASSIGPGDLSGNTIYF. The DNA of the CDR3 is TGTGCCAGTAGTATAGGACCAGGCGATCTAAGTGGAAACACCATATATTTT.